The 28 T cell receptor beta chains reported below all come from one sample, sequenced in a study of T-cell reconstitution after alpha-beta-depleted transplantation in children. For TCRbeta, the library was prepared with unique molecular identifiers. TCRdb used MiXCR to reprocess the PCR reads, holding one entry per CDR3 protein. The repertoire holds just over 70,000 distinct CDR3 sequences, with about 7.3% as singletons. Sequencing used PBMCs from the stem cell graft donor, obtained from the stem cell graft. The receptors originated from a human donor who donated a stem cell graft to a child with acute lymphoblastic leukemia.

The table lists this clonotype with a few counts. This rearrangement joins TRBV7-6 to TRBJ1-4, with 7 positions matching TRBD1. The J segment lost 4 bases and the V segment lost 0 bases, leaving 14 bases of the junction unmatched. The CDR3 totals 19 residues. In germline, CDR1 is SGHVS, CDR2 FNYEAQ. CDR3 DNA: TGTGCCAGCAGCTTAGCCCTAACCGGGACAGCAGTAAATAATGAAAAACTGTTTTTT. The encoded protein is CASSLALTGTAVNNEKLFF.

The J gene is TRBJ2-7, the V gene TRBV10-3, with no clear D. CDR3 size: 17 residues. Germline V gene data show CDR1 as ENHRY and CDR2 as SYGVKD. The V gene lost 0 bases and the J gene lost 3 bases, with 18 bases spanning the gap. For the CDR3, the DNA is TGTGCCATCAGTGAGTCTGGCCGCACTACGTCCTTCTACGAGCAGTACTTC. As protein: CAISESGRTTSFYEQYF.

Ten or more counts support this clonotype. The gene calls are TRBV18 and TRBJ1-1, with TRBD1 matching 7 bases. Germline lookup yields CDR1 KGHSH and CDR2 LQKENI. The CDR3 has 15 residues. Germline trimming cut 5 bases from V and 4 bases from J; bases unmatched to any gene: 10. CDR3 residues: CASSSTGDRGTEAFF. CDR3 bases: TGTGCCAGCTCATCTACAGGGGATAGAGGCACTGAAGCTTTCTTT.

This clonotype was observed many times. This chain connects TRBV29-1 to TRBJ2-2; D may be TRBD1 (6 bases). Trimming cost V 5 bases and J 4 bases, with 14 bases left between them. Germline assignment: CDR1 SQVTM and CDR2 ANQGSEA. The CDR3 consists of 14 residues. CDR3 sequence reads: CSVSRDTPTGELFF. The CDR3 nucleotides are TGCAGCGTTTCCCGGGACACCCCCACCGGGGAGCTGTTTTTT.

This clonotype showed up just a few times. V usage is TRBV10-3 and J usage is TRBJ1-1; D ambiguous. V shed 8 bases and J shed 5 bases, with 6 bases lying between them. Germline-derived CDR1 and CDR2 are ENHRY and SYGVKD. The CDR3 totals 10 residues. The DNA of the CDR3 is TGTGCCATCGGTACGACTGAAGCTTTCTTT. This encodes CAIGTTEAFF.

The chain is built from TRBV4-3 and TRBJ2-2, with 11 bases fitting TRBD2. Germline V lookup: CDR1 LGHNA, CDR2 YSLEER. V lost 2 bases and J lost 4; bases outside the gene matches: 6. There are 17 residues in the CDR3. CDR3 sequence reads: CASSQQGTSGGTGELFF. DNA of the CDR3: TGCGCCAGCAGCCAACAAGGGACTAGCGGAGGCACCGGGGAGCTGTTTTTT.

This clonotype was detected ten times or more. The rearrangement uses TRBV7-2 and TRBJ2-3; tentatively, D is TRBD1 or TRBD2 (6 bases each). Germline CDR1 reads SGHTA; CDR2 reads FQGNSA. The V end lost 1 base, the J end lost 3 bases, and 11 bases lay between the germline ends. The CDR3 totals 15 residues. For the CDR3, the DNA is TGTGCCAGCAGCTTAGTGGGGGGCCGGACAGATACGCAGTATTTT. Amino acid sequence: CASSLVGGRTDTQYF.

This clonotype was counted at least ten times. The chain uses TRBV6-4 and TRBJ2-2; D call uncertain. CDR3 length: 13 amino acids. V lost 0 bases, J lost 6 bases, and 5 bases lay in between. Per the germline V gene, CDR1 is MRHNA and CDR2 is SNTAGT. DNA for the CDR3: TGTGCCAGCAGTGACTCAGAGGCCGGGGAGCTGTTTTTT. Protein sequence: CASSDSEAGELFF.

This clonotype was counted between two and nine times. The J gene is TRBJ2-5, the V gene TRBV7-2, with TRBD1 identical over 10 bases. This CDR3 is 15 amino acids long. Trimming took 2 bases from V and 5 from J; bases not matched to a gene: 5. The germline V gene has CDR1 SGHTA and CDR2 FQGNSA. This CDR3 is CASSLRQGARETQYF. CDR3 sequence (DNA): TGTGCCAGCAGCTTAAGACAGGGGGCACGGGAGACCCAGTACTTC.

CDR3 sequence (DNA): TGTGCCAGCACCCCTCTGTCTTGGGATGAGCAGTTCTTC. Translation gives CASTPLSWDEQFF. The chain carries TRBV7-3 and TRBJ2-1, with D hard to call. Trimming cost V 7 bases and J 8 bases, with 15 bases left between them. Germline CDR1 reads SGHTA; CDR2 reads FQGTGA. This CDR3 region has 13 residues.

This clonotype was detected ten times or more. This chain connects TRBV7-2 to TRBJ2-3, with TRBD1 matching over 9 bases. The junction had 7 bases not matched to a gene; V was cut back by 4 bases and J by 5 bases. This CDR3 contains 15 residues. Germline V gene data show CDR1 as SGHTA and CDR2 as FQGNSA. The CDR3 spells CASSSLGQGLDTQYF. For the CDR3, the DNA is TGTGCCAGCAGCTCTCTGGGACAGGGTTTAGATACGCAGTATTTT.

The genes are TRBV18 and TRBJ2-5; D ambiguous. Germline CDR1 and CDR2: KGHSH and LQKENI. Trimming pared 0 bases from V and 1 base from J, leaving 15 bases between. CDR3 length equals 17 residues. The CDR3 loop reads CASSPPEPWISQETQYF. The CDR3 region has the DNA TGTGCCAGCTCACCACCGGAGCCCTGGATCAGCCAAGAGACCCAGTACTTC. Together with reference TRBV18 and TRBJ2-5, the CDR3 gives the full variable domain: NAGVMQNPRHLVRRRGQEARLRCSPMKGHSHVYWYRQLPEEGLKFMVYLQKENIIDESGMPKERFSAEFPKEGPSILRIQQVVRGDSAAYFCASSPPEPWISQETQYFGPGTRLLVL.

Many counts were recorded for this clonotype. The chain couples TRBV2 to TRBJ2-3; possibly TRBD2 for D (7 bases). Germline V CDR1 and CDR2: SNHLY, FYNNEI. Between the trimmed V and J ends, which lost 7 bases and 6 bases, there was a span of 17 bases. This CDR3 region has 14 residues. The CDR3, as DNA: TGTGCCAGCAACCCGGGGGGCTGGTGGGATACGCAGTATTTT. Its protein is CASNPGGWWDTQYF.

Only a few counts were recorded for this clonotype. The chain carries TRBV20-1 and TRBJ2-3; tentative D call: TRBD2 (5 bases). Trimming pared 3 bases from V and 1 base from J, leaving 5 bases between. CDR3 length: 12 amino acids. Germline assignment: CDR1 DFQATT and CDR2 SNEGSKA (reference sequence). The CDR3: CSASGGTDTQYF. DNA of the CDR3: TGCAGTGCTAGCGGGGGCACAGATACGCAGTATTTT.

This clonotype has a handful of counts. The rearrangement joins TRBV7-3 to TRBJ2-1; 10 positions match TRBD2. The germline gives CDR1 SGHTA, CDR2 FQGTGA. J gave up 11 bases and V 4 bases, and 8 bases lay outside the gene matches. CDR3 size: 14 residues. The CDR3 nucleotides read TGTGCCAGCAGCTCGCCGGGACTAGCGAGCAAGCAGTTCTTC. This codes for CASSSPGLASKQFF.

V usage is TRBV7-9 and J usage is TRBJ2-7, with 7 bases that match TRBD2. Germline CDR1 is SEHNR and CDR2 is FQNEAQ (reference sequence). The CDR3 sequence is 16 residues long. Unmatched junction bases numbered 12, after V lost 4 bases and J lost 3 bases. CDR3 amino acids: CASSSPGRLASYEQYF. The CDR3 DNA follows: TGTGCCAGCAGCTCTCCTGGCCGACTAGCAAGCTACGAGCAGTACTTC.

The genes are TRBV11-2 and TRBJ2-7, with D perhaps matching TRBD1 (5 bases). The V end lost 4 bases, the J end lost 5 bases, and 6 bases lay between the germline ends. Germline V gene lookup returns CDR1 SGHAT and CDR2 FQNNGV. This CDR3 contains 11 residues. Here the CDR3 DNA reads TGTGCCAGCAGCTGGACACACGAGCAGTACTTC. This sequence encodes CASSWTHEQYF.

This clonotype came up many times. This chain joins TRBV5-1 and TRBJ1-4; D is ambiguous. The CDR3 is 11 amino acids. Trimming stripped 4 bases from V and 12 bases from J, with 10 bases between. CDR1 is SGHRS, CDR2 YFSETQ, per germline. CDR3 protein: CASSQFGELFF. Written as DNA, the CDR3 is TGCGCCAGCAGCCAGTTTGGTGAACTGTTTTTT.

This clonotype was seen repeatedly, ten times or more. The V call is TRBV29-1, the J call TRBJ2-7, with 7 bases lining up with TRBD2. J gave up 3 bases and V 7 bases, and 12 bases lay outside the gene matches. The CDR3 length is 14 residues. Germline assignment: CDR1 SQVTM and CDR2 ANQGSEA. The CDR3: CSALGWTSFYEQYF. The DNA for the CDR3 is TGCAGCGCCCTTGGATGGACTAGTTTCTACGAGCAGTACTTC.

This clonotype was seen a handful of times. This chain links TRBV25-1 with TRBJ2-3; perhaps TRBD1 as D (7 bases). V was cut by 5 bases and J by 0 bases, with 15 bases left in between. The CDR3 has 16 residues. CDR1 and CDR2 (germline): MGHDK, SYGVNS. CDR3 sequence reads: CASSPRGTESTDTQYF. As DNA, the CDR3 is TGTGCCAGCAGTCCCCGGGGGACAGAAAGCACAGATACGCAGTATTTT.

This clonotype appeared many times. This chain joins TRBV11-2 and TRBJ2-1; D gene ambiguous. Germline lookup yields CDR1 SGHAT and CDR2 FQNNGV. Trimming stripped 5 bases from V and 6 bases from J, with 11 bases between. The CDR3 runs 13 residues. CDR3 amino acids: CASSQERLNEQFF. CDR3 in DNA: TGTGCCAGCAGCCAAGAGCGTCTCAATGAGCAGTTCTTC.

This clonotype was seen many times. V is TRBV20-1 and J is TRBJ1-1; D may be TRBD1 (5 bases). This CDR3 spans 12 amino acids. Germline-derived CDR1 and CDR2 are DFQATT and SNEGSKA (reference sequence). V dropped 3 bases and J dropped 5 bases, with 10 bases sitting between them. The CDR3: CSARGGGTEAFF. The CDR3 DNA reads as TGCAGTGCTAGGGGGGGTGGTACTGAAGCTTTCTTT.

This clonotype was recorded a few times. The CDR3 reads CSVSGGSGANVLTF. CDR3 DNA sequence: TGCAGCGTGTCCGGGGGGTCCGGGGCCAACGTCCTGACTTTC. The chain uses TRBV29-1 and TRBJ2-6; 7 nucleotides match TRBD2. Germline lookup yields CDR1 SQVTM and CDR2 ANQGSEA. V lost 6 bases and J lost 4; bases outside the gene matches: 6. The CDR3 contains 14 residues.

This rearrangement joins TRBV27 to TRBJ1-5; D is possibly TRBD1 (6 bases). The V gene lost 8 bases and the J gene lost 4 bases, with 15 bases spanning the gap. This CDR3 contains 14 residues. CDR1 MNHEY and CDR2 SMNVEV come from the germline V gene (reference sequence). The CDR3 nucleotides read TGTGCCAGCGCCAGTAAGGGGGTAAATCAGCCCCAGCATTTT. It is translated as CASASKGVNQPQHF.

V usage is TRBV4-3 and J usage is TRBJ2-5; D not certain. CDR3 length equals 13 residues. In germline, CDR1 is LGHNA, CDR2 YSLEER. The V and J ends lost 4 bases and 4 bases respectively, with 10 bases between them. CDR3 DNA sequence: TGCGCCAGCAGCCTGACCCAGGCAGAGACCCAGTACTTC. It encodes CASSLTQAETQYF.

This clonotype was observed at least ten times. The chain links TRBV5-6 to TRBJ2-5; no definite D call. V was clipped by 2 bases and J by 1 base, with 9 bases between them. CDR1 and CDR2 (germline): SGHDT, YYEEEE. The CDR3 has 14 residues. CDR3 DNA: TGTGCCAGCAGCTTCTCGACGGTCCAAGAGACCCAGTACTTC. Amino acid sequence: CASSFSTVQETQYF.

This clonotype came up many times. V and J are TRBV9 and TRBJ2-3, with unresolved D. Germline loops: CDR1 SGDLS, CDR2 YYNGEE. Trimming cost V 3 bases and J 0 bases, with 5 bases left between them. This CDR3 comprises 13 residues. The CDR3 DNA reads TGTGCCAGCAGCGGTCAAAGCACAGATACGCAGTATTTT. As protein: CASSGQSTDTQYF.

This clonotype was observed at least ten times. The chain joins TRBV11-1 to TRBJ2-1, with TRBD2 identical over 9 bases. The CDR3 has 20 amino acids. Germline assignment: CDR1 SGHAT and CDR2 FQDESV (reference sequence). V lost 2 bases, J lost 0 bases, and 14 bases stayed unmatched. In nucleotides, the CDR3 is TGTGCCAGCAGCTTATTCCCCATAGCGGGGGTCCGGCACTCCTACAATGAGCAGTTCTTC. It translates to CASSLFPIAGVRHSYNEQFF. The full variable domain, rest sourced from reference TRBV11-1 and TRBJ2-1, is EAEVAQSPRYKITEKSQAVAFWCDPISGHATLYWYRQILGQGPELLVQFQDESVVDDSQLPKDRFSAERLKGVDSTLKIQPAELGDSAMYLCASSLFPIAGVRHSYNEQFFGPGTRLTVL.